These T cell receptor beta chains were read from a single sample in a study of cytomegalovirus exposure and HLA in healthy donors. Sequencing was performed with immunoSEQ multiplex PCR; in TCRdb, only in-frame clones are kept and a portion is missing. The data hold fewer than 200,000 clones, with roughly 82% observed a single time. Sequenced input: PBMCs. The source is a woman aged 45-60 years in good health and CMV-seropositive. CDR3s include the opening cysteine and the closing phenylalanine or tryptophan. Each record gives: D gene, J gene, V gene, clone size, CDR3 length, CDR3 DNA, CDR3 protein. The D gene is left open where the match is weak. Rows give clone size only sometimes, using once, few, many, or a class for an expanded clone.

TRBD1	TRBJ2-7	TRBV2	.	11	TGTGCCAGAGGACAGGCCTACGAGCAGTACTTC	CARGQAYEQYF
.	TRBJ1-1	TRBV2	.	14	TGTGCCAGCAGTGACGCGACCCGCGGGACTGAAGCTTTCTTT	CASSDATRGTEAFF
TRBD2	TRBJ2-7	TRBV5-1	few	16	TGCGCCAGCAGCTTCGGACGGGGGGGCGAATATTACGAGCAGTACTTC	CASSFGRGGEYYEQYF
TRBD1	TRBJ1-6	TRBV30	once	13	TGTGCCTGGAGTGGACAGGGGGATTCACCCCTCCACTTT	CAWSGQGDSPLHF
TRBD1	TRBJ1-2	TRBV5-6	.	14	TGTGCCAGCAGCTTGAGGGGACAGGGGTTTGGCTACACCTTC	CASSLRGQGFGYTF
TRBD2	TRBJ2-3	TRBV13	.	18	TGTGCCAGCAGCCGAAACCTGATAATCGGGGGGAACCCAGATACGCAGTATTTT	CASSRNLIIGGNPDTQYF
TRBD2	TRBJ2-5	TRBV7-2	.	16	TGTGCCAGCAGCTCGAGACTAGCGGGGGGGAAAGAGACCCAGTACTTC	CASSSRLAGGKETQYF
TRBD2	TRBJ2-7	TRBV11-3	few	16	TGTGCCAGCAGCGAGCGGGGGGCTCAACCTCCTAACGAGCAGTACTTC	CASSERGAQPPNEQYF
TRBD2	TRBJ2-1	TRBV10-1	.	16	TGCGCCAGCAGTGAAGTGGCTAGCGGCTCCTACAATGAGCAGTTCTTC	CASSEVASGSYNEQFF
.	TRBJ2-1	TRBV5-1	.	13	TGCGCCAGCAGCTTTCAGGGGATCAATGAGCAGTTCTTC	CASSFQGINEQFF
TRBD1	TRBJ1-1	TRBV18	.	15	TGTGCCAGCTCACCCCTTACAGGGGTCAACACTGAAGCTTTCTTT	CASSPLTGVNTEAFF
.	TRBJ1-2	TRBV10-3	few	11	TGTGCCATAGAGACGGAGGGTGGCTACACCTTC	CAIETEGGYTF
.	TRBJ2-5	TRBV27	.	14	TGTGCCAGCAGTTTACAGGGGAGTGGGGAGACCCAGTACTTC	CASSLQGSGETQYF
.	TRBJ1-1	TRBV2	.	15	TGTGCCAGCAAAGGGGGAGCTACTCTGAACACTGAAGCTTTCTTT	CASKGGATLNTEAFF
TRBD1	TRBJ1-3	TRBV5-1	.	14	TGCGCCAGCAGCACCGGGACAGGGCCGAACACCATATATTTT	CASSTGTGPNTIYF
.	TRBJ2-3	TRBV5-6	few	15	TGTGCCAGCAGCTTGGCTCAGGGGAGCACAGATACGCAGTATTTT	CASSLAQGSTDTQYF
.	TRBJ2-1	TRBV7-9	.	11	TGTGCCAGCAGCCCCCGTAATGAGCAGTTCTTC	CASSPRNEQFF
.	TRBJ1-1	TRBV5-1	.	14	TGCGCCAGCAGCGGTCAGGGTTCTGCCACTGAAGCTTTCTTT	CASSGQGSATEAFF
TRBD2	TRBJ2-1	TRBV11-2	once	14	TGTGCCAGCAGCTTAGATCGGACTAGCAATGAGCAGTTCTTC	CASSLDRTSNEQFF
TRBD1	TRBJ2-7	TRBV7-9	.	16	TGTGCCAGCAGCACTTCCGGGACAGGGGGCTCCTACGAGCAGTACTTC	CASSTSGTGGSYEQYF
TRBD1	TRBJ1-2	TRBV4-2	.	18	TGTGCCAGCAGCCAAGAAAGTTGGAAGGGGGCTCAAGACTATGGCTACACCTTC	CASSQESWKGAQDYGYTF
TRBD1	TRBJ1-4	TRBV11-2	.	16	TGTGCCAGCAGCTTAGATCGGGGACAGGTCGCTGAAAAACTGTTTTTT	CASSLDRGQVAEKLFF
.	TRBJ1-1	TRBV6-1	.	15	TGTGCCAGCAGTGAACAGGCTTTACCGAACACTGAAGCTTTCTTT	CASSEQALPNTEAFF
.	TRBJ2-7	TRBV5-1	.	15	TGCGCCAGCAGCAGAATAGCCCCCGCCTCCTACGAGCAGTACTTC	CASSRIAPASYEQYF
.	TRBJ1-1	TRBV11-1	.	13	TGTGCCAGCAGCTTAGGCAGGCACACTGAAGCTTTCTTT	CASSLGRHTEAFF
TRBD1	TRBJ2-2	TRBV5-1	.	14	TGCGCCAGCAGACCCGGGACAGGGGCCGGGGAGCTGTTTTTT	CASRPGTGAGELFF
TRBD1	TRBJ2-6	TRBV15	.	20	TGTGCCACCAGCAGAGATTTCCAGGGGGTGGGTCGCTCTGGGGCCAACGTCCTGACTTTC	CATSRDFQGVGRSGANVLTF
.	TRBJ2-1	TRBV7-9	.	15	TGTGCCAGCAGTTCAAAGTGGGGCACCAGTCCACGGCAGTTCTTC	CASSSKWGTSPRQFF
.	TRBJ1-6	TRBV6-5	.	14	TGTGCCAGCAGTTACATGCCGACAAATTCACCCCTCCACTTT	CASSYMPTNSPLHF
.	TRBJ1-2	TRBV6-1	.	10	TGTGCCAGCAGTTACAATGGCTACACCTTC	CASSYNGYTF
.	TRBJ2-1	TRBV2	.	16	TGTGCCAGCAGTTTTACCCCGCGGTCGTCCTACAATGAGCAGTTCTTC	CASSFTPRSSYNEQFF
.	TRBJ2-1	TRBV29-1	.	15	TGCAGCGTTGAAGATGGGGGCAGACCCTACAATGAGCAGTTCTTC	CSVEDGGRPYNEQFF
.	TRBJ1-1	TRBV28	.	13	TGTGCCAGCACCATGGGACAGAACACTGAAGCTTTCTTT	CASTMGQNTEAFF
.	TRBJ2-3	TRBV5-1	few	16	TGCGCCAGCAGCCCCAGAGGAGCGGAGGGGACAGATACGCAGTATTTT	CASSPRGAEGTDTQYF
.	TRBJ1-4	TRBV18	.	14	TGTGCCAGCTCACCGGCGGGGGGATATGAAAAACTGTTTTTT	CASSPAGGYEKLFF
.	TRBJ2-1	TRBV6-1	few	15	TGTGCCAGCAGTGGGCTAAGGGGTACCTACAATGAGCAGTTCTTC	CASSGLRGTYNEQFF
TRBD1	TRBJ2-3	TRBV5-1	.	15	TGCGCCAGCAGCTCTGTGGGTCAGGGGGCAGATACGCAGTATTTT	CASSSVGQGADTQYF
.	TRBJ1-1	TRBV10-3	few	13	TGTGCCATCAGTGCACAGCCGAACACTGAAGCTTTCTTT	CAISAQPNTEAFF
TRBD2	TRBJ2-5	TRBV2	.	14	TGTGCCAGCAGTGGACTAGCGGATCAAGAGACCCAGTACTTC	CASSGLADQETQYF
TRBD1	TRBJ1-4	TRBV10-3	.	15	TGTGCCATCAGAAATAACAGGGGGCCTAATGAAAAACTGTTTTTT	CAIRNNRGPNEKLFF
TRBD2	TRBJ2-7	TRBV6-5	once	15	TGTGCCAGCAGGGGCGGGGGGATGAGCTCCTACGAGCAGTACTTC	CASRGGGMSSYEQYF
.	TRBJ1-2	TRBV7-2	.	16	TGTGCCAGCAGCCCGGCGGCGGGGGGAGGATGGTTTGGCTACACCTTC	CASSPAAGGGWFGYTF
TRBD2	TRBJ2-7	TRBV15	.	15	TGTGCCACCAGCACAGGGAGGGAAATCTCCTACGAGCAGTACTTC	CATSTGREISYEQYF
.	TRBJ2-2	TRBV2	.	15	TGTGCCAGCAGTGAATGGGGGGCGAACACCGGGGAGCTGTTTTTT	CASSEWGANTGELFF
TRBD1	TRBJ1-5	TRBV10-3	.	15	TGTGCCATCAGTGAAACAGGGGGCTTGGGACAGCCCCAGCATTTT	CAISETGGLGQPQHF
TRBD2	TRBJ2-3	TRBV5-6	few	18	TGTGCCAGCAGCTCCGGGACTAGCGGGGGGCCGCGCACAGATACGCAGTATTTT	CASSSGTSGGPRTDTQYF
.	TRBJ1-1	TRBV28	.	13	TGTGCCAGCAGCCAAAACAGGGAAACTGAAGCTTTCTTT	CASSQNRETEAFF
.	TRBJ2-7	TRBV2	.	13	TGTGCCAGCAGTGAGTGGCGGGACTACGAGCAGTACTTC	CASSEWRDYEQYF
TRBD1	TRBJ1-1	TRBV5-1	few	13	TGCGCCAGCAGGGACAGGCCGGTTGCTGAAGCTTTCTTT	CASRDRPVAEAFF
TRBD1	TRBJ1-2	TRBV11-2	.	14	TGTGCCAGCAGCTTAGGCACAGGGGGCAGTGGCTACACCTTC	CASSLGTGGSGYTF
TRBD1	TRBJ2-7	TRBV7-2	few	14	TGTGCCAGCAGCTTACCCGGGACAGGGATTCGGCAGTACTTC	CASSLPGTGIRQYF
TRBD1	TRBJ1-1	TRBV10-1	.	14	TGCGCCAGCAGTGTGGACAGGGTGAACACTGAAGCTTTCTTT	CASSVDRVNTEAFF
TRBD1	TRBJ1-4	TRBV5-4	few	15	TGTGCCAGCAGCTGGGACAGATCAACTAATGAAAAACTGTTTTTT	CASSWDRSTNEKLFF
.	TRBJ1-6	TRBV19	.	14	TGTGCCAGTAGCCCCCGGGACTTACACTCACCCCTCCACTTT	CASSPRDLHSPLHF
.	TRBJ1-3	TRBV10-3	.	17	TGTGCCATCAGTGATACGGGCGCGGGTTTGAAAGGAAACACCATATATTTT	CAISDTGAGLKGNTIYF